This T cell receptor (beta chain) came from a study of OX40 agonist ivuxolimab in advanced cancers. Study-wide context: Patients with hepatocellular carcinoma, melanoma, renal cell or head and neck cancer made up the dose-escalation patients. Those enrolled were around 87% male, with a mean age of approximately 60 years and ages from about 20 to 79. Among those treated, three patients had partial responses, one with hepatocellular carcinoma and two with cutaneous melanoma. General study findings and limits: CD8+ T cells showed, on average, more clonal expansion than CD4+ cells.

Sequencing was performed with immunoSEQ multiplex PCR; in TCRdb, only in-frame clones are kept and a portion is missing. The sample yields about 74,000 clones, about 90% seen once. The CDR3 runs 14 residues. V was shortened by 4 bases and J by 3 bases, with 13 bases between the two germline ends. Germline CDR1 MNHNY, CDR2 SVGAGI (reference sequence). For this clone: Antigen specificity is unknown.

The rearrangement links TRBV6-6 to TRBJ2-7; tentative D call: TRBD2 (6 bases). The source of this sequence is an adult with an advanced solid tumor such as melanoma, head and neck, liver or kidney cancer. Sequenced material: CD4+ or CD8+ T cells sorted from blood, taken in a trial of the OX40 agonist ivuxolimab. In DNA, the CDR3 is TGTGCCAGCAGTTTCGCCGACGGGGGCTACGAGCAGTACTTC. Its translation is CASSFADGGYEQYF.